The sequence of this T cell receptor (beta chain) was determined in a study of T cells in localized non-small cell lung cancer. Losses at the gene ends were 7 bases for V and 0 bases for J; bases not matched to a gene: 9. The germline V gene has CDR1 SQVTM and CDR2 ANQGSEA. This CDR3 comprises 16 residues. This table comes from immunoSEQ multiplex PCR, and its TCRdb copy is limited to in-frame clones, with some not included. This table has under 35,000 clones, around 80% appearing once. The receptor was isolated from a male donor at least 60 years old with stage III squamous cell lung carcinoma. Specimen: peripheral blood, collected before any cancer treatment. The V call is TRBV29-1, the J call TRBJ2-2; 9 nucleotides match TRBD2. DNA for the CDR3: TGCAGCGCTCTCGGGCGGGAGGGGCCGAACACCGGGGAGCTGTTTTTT. This codes for CSALGREGPNTGELFF.